This T cell receptor (beta chain) was sequenced during a study of cytomegalovirus exposure and HLA in healthy donors. Study results and limitations: In presence/absence analyses, roughly uniform sequencing depth across donors was assumed. In a later analysis, at a false discovery rate of 0.05, 15,000 to 20,000 TCR beta sequences were associated with HLA alleles.

Losses at the gene ends were 3 bases for V and 4 bases for J; bases not matched to a gene: 6. The CDR3 extends over 15 amino acids. Germline-derived CDR1 and CDR2 are LNHDA and SQIVND (reference sequence). The PCR ran on 60 Vbeta and 13 Jbeta primers. Methods used by the authors: Roughly 10 million shared chains were among some 80 million unique TCR beta chains counted in a later analysis. Method: immunoSEQ multiplex PCR; TCRdb's copy keeps in-frame clones and lacks some. The V and J calls and clone size come from that table; D and trimming were worked out from the DNA. The table lists around 150,000 clones, around 80% of them singletons. Concerning this clone itself: Its specificity is unknown.

The rearrangement uses TRBV19 and TRBJ2-1, with TRBD2 matching 7 bases. Sequenced: PBMCs. The sequence was obtained from a young man in good health and CMV-seronegative. CDR3 in DNA: TGTGCCAGTAGTATGAACGAGCGGGGTTACAATGAGCAGTTCTTC. This codes for CASSMNERGYNEQFF.